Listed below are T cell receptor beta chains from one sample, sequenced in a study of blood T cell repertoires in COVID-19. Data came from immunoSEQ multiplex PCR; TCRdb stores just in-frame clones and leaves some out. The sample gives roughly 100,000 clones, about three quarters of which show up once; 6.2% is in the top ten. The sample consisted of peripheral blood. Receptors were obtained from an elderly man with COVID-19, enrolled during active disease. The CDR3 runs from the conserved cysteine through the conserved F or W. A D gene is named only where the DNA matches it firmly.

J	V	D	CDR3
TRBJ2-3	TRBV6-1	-	CASSEKPRYDTQYF
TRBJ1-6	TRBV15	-	CATSRAGTANSYNSPLHF
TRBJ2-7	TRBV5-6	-	CASSATFYEQYF
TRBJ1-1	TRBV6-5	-	CASSRQRTEAFF
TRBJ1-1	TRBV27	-	CASSFLRDRPEAFF
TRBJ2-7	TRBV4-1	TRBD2	CASSPEGRAGGREQYF
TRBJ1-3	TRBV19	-	CASSTQGTGNTIYF
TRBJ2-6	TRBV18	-	CASSPREGVARRGANVLTF
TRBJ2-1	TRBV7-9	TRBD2	CASSPIAGLLYNEQFF
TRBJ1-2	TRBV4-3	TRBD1	CASSQDSGDRGGYTF
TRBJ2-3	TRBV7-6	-	CASSLVAVTDTQYF
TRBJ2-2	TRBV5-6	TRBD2	CASSLPGGASTGELFF
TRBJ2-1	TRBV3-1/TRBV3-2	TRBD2	CASSSTSGRREVEQFF
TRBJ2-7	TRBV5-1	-	CASPLGRLSVYSYEQYF
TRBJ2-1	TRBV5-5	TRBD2	CASSGTSGSSRGKQFF
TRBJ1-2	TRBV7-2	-	CASNKDRNYGYTF
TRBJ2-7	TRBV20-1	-	CSASGLSNYEQYF
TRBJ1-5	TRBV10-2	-	CASSEAGYSNQPQHF
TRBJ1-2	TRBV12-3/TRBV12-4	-	CASSSDSYGYTF
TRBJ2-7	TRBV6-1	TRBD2	CASSDPGGPYEQYF
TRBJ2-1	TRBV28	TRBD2	CASTQGRGLNNEQFF
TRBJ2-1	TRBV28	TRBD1	CASSWDRDNEQFF
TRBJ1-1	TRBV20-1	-	CSAAGNTEAFF
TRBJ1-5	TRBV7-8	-	CASSPRPGGEGQPQHF
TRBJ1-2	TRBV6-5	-	CASSYSGRASGGYTF
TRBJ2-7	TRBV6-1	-	CASSESAGTPYEQYF
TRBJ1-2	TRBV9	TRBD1	CASSPQAGQGRGYTF
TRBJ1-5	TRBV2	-	CASSENSGGNQPQHF
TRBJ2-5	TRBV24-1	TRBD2	CATSDFNSGNQETQYF
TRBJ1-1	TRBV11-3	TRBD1	CASGIQGADEAFF
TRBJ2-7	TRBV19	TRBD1	CASSISGQLYEQYF